Below are 2 T cell receptor beta chains sequenced from a single sample in a study of shared clonotypes between healthy human individuals (dated by TCRdb to 2018 to 2021). Library preparation used the immunoSEQ multiplex PCR assay. In its TCRdb copy, this immuneACCESS table keeps in-frame sequences only and misses some clones. Where compared with another copy, unresolved V genes explain less than half of these, and the others have no known cause. The sample data list about 640,000 clones, and approximately 75% of these were observed just once. The ten largest clones take up about 1.7% of the sample. Sequencing was performed on memory CD4+ T cells sorted from blood. The sample's cell subset or site label is to be understood as: CD45RA-negative fraction. Receptors were obtained from a woman in her twenties or thirties in good health.

The rearrangement links TRBV19 to TRBJ2-5; D ambiguous. There are 14 residues in the CDR3. The germline V gene encodes CDR1 LNHDA and CDR2 SQIVND (reference sequence). V was clipped by 8 bases and J by 5 bases, with 18 bases between them. The CDR3 DNA is TGTGCCAGTGGGTCGGCACCCGGCCGGGAGACCCAGTACTTC. Its translation is CASGSAPGRETQYF. Variable domain in full (rest from reference TRBV19 and TRBJ2-5): DGGITQSPKYLFRKEGQNVTLSCEQNLNHDAMYWYRQDPGQGLRLIYYSQIVNDFQKGDIAEGYSVSREKKESFPLTVTSAQKNPTAFYLCASGSAPGRETQYFGPGTRLLVL.

V is TRBV19 and J is TRBJ2-7; 8 bases map to TRBD2. This CDR3 contains 15 residues. V was clipped by 5 bases and J by 5 bases; unmatched bases: 11. The germline gives CDR1 LNHDA, CDR2 SQIVND (reference sequence). In DNA, the CDR3 is TGTGCCAGTAGTTTACTGAGCGGGAGCTTAAACGAGCAGTACTTC. Protein sequence: CASSLLSGSLNEQYF. Based on the CDR3 plus reference TRBV19 and TRBJ2-7, the full variable domain is DGGITQSPKYLFRKEGQNVTLSCEQNLNHDAMYWYRQDPGQGLRLIYYSQIVNDFQKGDIAEGYSVSREKKESFPLTVTSAQKNPTAFYLCASSLLSGSLNEQYFGPGTRLTVT.